This is a list of T cell receptor beta chains from one sample in a study of blood T cells in healthy people across ages. Using its own MiXCR run on the 5' RACE reads, TCRdb lists one record per CDR3 protein. The sample shows about 780,000 distinct CDR3 sequences, about 45% of them seen only once. The sample was blood. Source of these receptors: a man aged 80 or over in good health. Both conserved end residues are part of each CDR3.

V gene	J gene	CDR3 protein
TRBV18	TRBJ2-1	CASSPLKPGARGYNEQFF
TRBV3-1	TRBJ2-7	CASSQNSGGLDEQYF
TRBV7-2	TRBJ1-5	CASARQIQSNQPQHF
TRBV9	TRBJ2-1	CASSVGNNEQFF
TRBV25-1	TRBJ1-6	CASRDPRQDNSPLHF
TRBV7-2	TRBJ2-7	CARSPRGALAGVSEQYF
TRBV20-1	TRBJ2-2	CSARDRVSNTGELFF
TRBV5-1	TRBJ2-1	CASSVTKGGGAYNEQFF
TRBV6-1	TRBJ1-1	CASTIDTDDTEAFF
TRBV12-3/TRBV12-4	TRBJ1-1	CASSLGDRGAFF
TRBV11-3	TRBJ2-1	CASGQTGWNEQFF
TRBV28	TRBJ1-2	CASSLFGDSPGYTF
TRBV19	TRBJ1-5	CASGVFNNQPQHF
TRBV7-3	TRBJ2-3	CASSPPGLGIDTQYF
TRBV4-2	TRBJ1-4	CASSQGPEGEKLFF
TRBV27	TRBJ2-5	CASSLSQGAKTQYF
TRBV24-1	TRBJ2-1	CATSDPRQSEQFF
TRBV10-3	TRBJ2-5	CAIRNGTGLETQYF
TRBV20-1	TRBJ1-1	CSARESGTGGRAFF
TRBV27	TRBJ2-7	CASSQQGMSYEQYF
TRBV7-2	TRBJ2-3	CASSSDGLAWSTDTQYF
TRBV25-1	TRBJ1-2	CASSDGLPYGYTF
TRBV11-1	TRBJ1-4	CASSHGQGAEKLFF
TRBV5-1	TRBJ2-7	CASHPGGTSYVQYF
TRBV24-1	TRBJ2-3	CATSDPGRGLSTDTQYF
TRBV12-3/TRBV12-4	-	CASSRTVGGGNRAEQYF